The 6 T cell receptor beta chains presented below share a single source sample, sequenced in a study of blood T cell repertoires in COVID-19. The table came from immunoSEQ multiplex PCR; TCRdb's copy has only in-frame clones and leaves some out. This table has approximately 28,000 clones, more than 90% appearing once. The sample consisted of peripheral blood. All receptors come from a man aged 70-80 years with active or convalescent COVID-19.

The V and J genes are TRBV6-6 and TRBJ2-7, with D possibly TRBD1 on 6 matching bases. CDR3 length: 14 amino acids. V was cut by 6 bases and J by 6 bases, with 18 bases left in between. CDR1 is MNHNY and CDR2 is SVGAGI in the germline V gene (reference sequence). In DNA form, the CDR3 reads TGTGCCAGCAGGGAATCAGGGGTTGAAGGCGAGCAGTACTTC. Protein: CASRESGVEGEQYF.

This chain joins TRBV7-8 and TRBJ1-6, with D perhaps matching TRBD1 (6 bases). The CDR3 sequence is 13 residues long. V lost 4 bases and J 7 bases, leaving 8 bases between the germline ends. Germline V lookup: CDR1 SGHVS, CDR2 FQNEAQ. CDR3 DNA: TGTGCCAGCAGCTCTCAGGGGAATTCACCCCTCCACTTT. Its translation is CASSSQGNSPLHF.

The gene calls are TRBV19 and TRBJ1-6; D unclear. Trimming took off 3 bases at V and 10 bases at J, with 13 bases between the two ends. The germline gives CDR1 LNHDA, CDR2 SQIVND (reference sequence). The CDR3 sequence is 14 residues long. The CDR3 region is CASSMQGSPSPLHF. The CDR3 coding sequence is TGTGCCAGTAGTATGCAAGGGAGTCCGTCACCCCTCCACTTT.

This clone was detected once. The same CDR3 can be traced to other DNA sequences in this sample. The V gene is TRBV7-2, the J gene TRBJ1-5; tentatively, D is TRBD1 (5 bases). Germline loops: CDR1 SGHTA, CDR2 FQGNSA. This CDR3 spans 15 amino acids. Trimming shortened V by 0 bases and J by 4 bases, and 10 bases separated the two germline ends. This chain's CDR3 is CASSLAGASNQPQHF. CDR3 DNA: TGTGCCAGCAGCTTAGCTGGGGCTAGTAATCAGCCCCAGCATTTT. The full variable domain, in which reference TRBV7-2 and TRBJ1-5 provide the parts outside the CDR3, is GAGVSQSPSNKVTEKGKDVELRCDPISGHTALYWYRQSLGQGLEFLIYFQGNSAPDKSGLPSDRFSAERTGGSVSTLTIQRTQQEDSAVYLCASSLAGASNQPQHFGDGTRLSIL.

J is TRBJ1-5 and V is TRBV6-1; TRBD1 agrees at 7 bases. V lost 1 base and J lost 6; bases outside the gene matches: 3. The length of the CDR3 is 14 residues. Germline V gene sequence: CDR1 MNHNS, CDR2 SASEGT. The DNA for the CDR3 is TGTGCCAGCAGTGAAGGGGCAGGGGGTCAGCCCCAGCATTTT. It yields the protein CASSEGAGGQPQHF.

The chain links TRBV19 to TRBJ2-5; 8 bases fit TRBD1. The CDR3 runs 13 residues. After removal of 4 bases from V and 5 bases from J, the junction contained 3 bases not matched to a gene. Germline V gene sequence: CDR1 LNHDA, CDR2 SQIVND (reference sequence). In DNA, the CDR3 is TGTGCCAGTAGTACACAGGGGGAGGAGACCCAGTACTTC. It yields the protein CASSTQGEETQYF. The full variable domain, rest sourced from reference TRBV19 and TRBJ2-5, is DGGITQSPKYLFRKEGQNVTLSCEQNLNHDAMYWYRQDPGQGLRLIYYSQIVNDFQKGDIAEGYSVSREKKESFPLTVTSAQKNPTAFYLCASSTQGEETQYFGPGTRLLVL.